The 22 T cell receptor beta chains reported below all come from one sample, sequenced in a study of T cells in localized non-small cell lung cancer. Repertoires were generated with immunoSEQ multiplex PCR, while TCRdb's copy carries only in-frame clones and drops some. The data show tens of thousands of clones, with around four fifths seen just once and 15% to 20% held by the top ten. The input for sequencing was peripheral blood, taken before any cancer treatment. The receptors derive from a female donor older than 55 with stage II squamous cell lung carcinoma.

This clone occurred once. This CDR3 reads CASSLLGTEAFF. The DNA for the CDR3 is TGTGCCAGCAGCTTGCTAGGCACTGAAGCTTTCTTT. The J gene is TRBJ1-1, the V gene TRBV9; no firm D call. V lost 4 bases to trimming and J lost 4 bases, with 8 bases between them. The germline CDR1 and CDR2 sequences are SGDLS and YYNGEE. The CDR3 covers 12 residues. The full variable domain, in which reference TRBV9 and TRBJ1-1 provide the parts outside the CDR3, is DSGVTQTPKHLITATGQRVTLRCSPRSGDLSVYWYQQSLDQGLQFLIQYYNGEERAKGNILERFSAQQFPDLHSELNLSSLELGDSALYFCASSLLGTEAFFGQGTRLTVV.

The chain couples TRBV19 to TRBJ1-2; the D gene is possibly TRBD1 (5 bases). The CDR3 is made up of 12 amino acids. V was clipped by 7 bases and J by 8 bases, with 14 bases between them. CDR1 and CDR2 (germline): LNHDA, SQIVND (reference sequence). The CDR3 coding sequence is TGTGCCAGTACCGAGACCAAGGGGGGCTACACCTTC. Residues: CASTETKGGYTF.

V gene TRBV19 combines with J gene TRBJ1-2; 9 bases match TRBD1. The CDR3 covers 15 residues. Trimming at V came to 7 bases and at J to 4 bases, leaving 10 bases not matched to a gene. Germline V gene lookup returns CDR1 LNHDA and CDR2 SQIVND (reference sequence). For the CDR3, the DNA is TGTGCCAGTAACGCACAGGGGGCCAATTTCTATGGCTACACCTTC. Its translation: CASNAQGANFYGYTF.

Written as DNA, the CDR3 is TGTGCCAGCAGCTTGTTAGCGGCGGGGGTCCAAGAGACCCAGTACTTC. Amino acid sequence: CASSLLAAGVQETQYF. The V gene is TRBV11-2, the J gene TRBJ2-5, with TRBD2 identical over 7 bases. CDR3 size: 16 residues. Germline CDR1 is SGHAT and CDR2 is FQNNGV. Losses at the gene ends were 3 bases for V and 1 base for J; bases not matched to a gene: 8.

This clone was observed once. This chain joins TRBV4-1 and TRBJ1-2, with 12 nucleotides matching TRBD1. The V gene's germline CDR1 is MGHRA and CDR2 YSYEKL. The CDR3 runs to 16 residues. After removal of 1 base from V and 2 bases from J, the junction contained 2 bases not matched to a gene. The CDR3 here is CASSQAGTGGNYGYTF. CDR3 sequence (DNA): TGCGCCAGCAGCCAAGCCGGGACAGGGGGCAACTATGGCTACACCTTC.

The chain couples TRBV5-4 to TRBJ2-7, with TRBD1 matching 9 bases. Germline V lookup: CDR1 SGHNT, CDR2 YYREEE (reference sequence). V shed 0 bases, J shed 5 bases, and the junction held 6 bases outside the gene matches. This CDR3 is built from 15 residues. CDR3 coding DNA: TGTGCCAGCAGCTTGGTAAACAGGGGGCGACACGAGCAGTACTTC. Its translation is CASSLVNRGRHEQYF.

The chain couples TRBV5-8 to TRBJ1-5; the D gene is possibly TRBD1 (5 bases). The V end lost 4 bases, the J end lost 2 bases, and 13 bases lay between the germline ends. The V gene's germline CDR1 is SGHTS and CDR2 YDEGEE. The CDR3 spans 15 residues. The CDR3 sequence is CASSGTWGGNQPQHF. The CDR3, as DNA: TGTGCCAGCAGCGGGACCTGGGGGGGCAATCAGCCCCAGCATTTT.

The gene calls are TRBV7-9 and TRBJ2-2; D is tentatively TRBD1 or TRBD2 (5 bases each). Germline CDR1 reads SEHNR; CDR2 reads FQNEAQ (reference sequence). V lost 5 bases and J lost 0, with 13 bases in between. The CDR3 totals 16 residues. This chain's CDR3 is CASSPPGTANTGELFF. The CDR3 coding sequence is TGTGCCAGCAGCCCCCCCGGGACGGCGAACACCGGGGAGCTGTTTTTT.

V usage is TRBV2 and J usage is TRBJ2-1, with 8 bases that match TRBD2. CDR1 is SNHLY, CDR2 FYNNEI, per germline. The V gene end was trimmed by 4 bases and the J gene end by 2 bases; junction bases not matched to a gene: 4. CDR3 length: 15 amino acids. In nucleotides, the CDR3 is TGTGCCAGCAGTGGAGATAGCGGGGCCTACAATGAGCAGTTCTTC. Amino acid sequence: CASSGDSGAYNEQFF.

J is TRBJ2-3 and V is TRBV2; the match to TRBD1 covers 9 bases. Germline V gives CDR1 SNHLY, CDR2 FYNNEI. This CDR3 region has 16 residues. V trimming: 4 bases; J trimming: 1 base; junction bases outside the gene matches: 6. The CDR3 DNA is TGTGCCAGCAGTGGAGGACAGGGGAAGGGCACAGATACGCAGTATTTT. It yields the protein CASSGGQGKGTDTQYF. The variable domain in full, completed from reference TRBV2 and TRBJ2-3, reads EPEVTQTPSHQVTQMGQEVILRCVPISNHLYFYWYRQILGQKVEFLVSFYNNEISEKSEIFDDQFSVERPDGSNFTLKIRSTKLEDSAMYFCASSGGQGKGTDTQYFGPGTRLTVL.

V usage is TRBV5-4 and J usage is TRBJ2-5; TRBD2 might be the D (6 bases). With 4 bases removed from V and 2 bases from J, the gap between germline ends came to 15 bases. Germline CDR1 reads SGHNT; CDR2 reads YYREEE (reference sequence). The CDR3 totals 15 residues. CDR3 DNA: TGTGCCAGCAGCCCCAGCGGGCAGTCTCAAGAGACCCAGTACTTC. Its protein is CASSPSGQSQETQYF.

This chain links TRBV5-1 with TRBJ2-5; 11 bases map to TRBD2. Trimming cost V 5 bases and J 3 bases; bases outside gene matches: 9. This CDR3 is 16 amino acids long. CDR1 is SGHRS, CDR2 YFSETQ, per germline. The CDR3 nucleotides read TGCGCCAGCAGTCGCCAGACTAGCGGGGTTAAAGAGACCCAGTACTTC. Translation gives CASSRQTSGVKETQYF.

This chain links TRBV29-1 with TRBJ2-5; D might be TRBD2 (5 bases). This CDR3 region has 13 residues. The V and J ends lost 4 bases and 0 bases respectively, with 9 bases between them. Germline CDR1 reads SQVTM; CDR2 reads ANQGSEA. CDR3 coding DNA: TGCAGCGTTGTGGAGGCGTACCAAGAGACCCAGTACTTC. This sequence encodes CSVVEAYQETQYF.

The chain employs TRBV5-4 and TRBJ1-6; no definite D call. This CDR3 contains 15 residues. Trimming removed 0 bases from V and 7 bases from J, with 11 bases in between. Germline loops: CDR1 SGHNT, CDR2 YYREEE (reference sequence). Written as DNA, the CDR3 is TGTGCCAGCAGCTTGGATCCAGGCGGCAATTCACCCCTCCACTTT. Its protein product is CASSLDPGGNSPLHF.

This chain uses TRBV7-9 with TRBJ2-2; D is unresolved. The germline V and J ends were trimmed by 5 bases and 0 bases, with 19 bases remaining between them. Germline lookup yields CDR1 SEHNR and CDR2 FQNEAQ (reference sequence). The CDR3 runs 18 residues. DNA of the CDR3: TGTGCCAGCAGCGCGAAGCTTAGTGGCAGACCGAACACCGGGGAGCTGTTTTTT. Residues: CASSAKLSGRPNTGELFF.

This chain uses TRBV6-4 with TRBJ2-1; 16 positions agree with TRBD2. Germline CDR1 and CDR2: MRHNA and SNTAGT. CDR3 size: 16 residues. V gave up 6 bases and J gave up 10 bases; unmatched junction bases: 9. The CDR3 protein is CASSEGLAGGPGEQFF. The CDR3 nucleotides read TGTGCCAGCAGCGAGGGACTAGCGGGGGGGCCAGGGGAGCAGTTCTTC.

The chain recombines TRBV7-9 with TRBJ1-1; perhaps TRBD1 as D (6 bases). Trimming removed 7 bases at V and 0 bases at J, with 15 bases between. Germline-derived CDR1 and CDR2 are SEHNR and FQNEAQ (reference sequence). The CDR3 extends over 15 amino acids. The CDR3 reads CASTNQGQMNTEAFF. CDR3 nucleotides: TGTGCCAGCACAAATCAGGGGCAGATGAACACTGAAGCTTTCTTT.

This clone was counted only a few times. The chain combines TRBV7-2 with TRBJ1-1; D ambiguous. CDR1 is SGHTA and CDR2 is FQGNSA in the germline V gene. The CDR3 has 16 amino acids. The ends were cut back, 5 bases at V and 4 bases at J, with 20 bases in the middle. CDR3 DNA sequence: TGTGCCAGCAGCCCCGAAGGGCGAACAAGAGGCACTGAAGCTTTCTTT. As protein: CASSPEGRTRGTEAFF.

The chain recombines TRBV29-1 with TRBJ2-5; D is uncertain. The germline V gene has CDR1 SQVTM and CDR2 ANQGSEA. This CDR3 spans 13 amino acids. Trimming removed 1 base at V and 4 bases at J, with 10 bases between. This chain's CDR3 is CSVEVIRLETQYF. The CDR3 DNA is TGCAGCGTTGAAGTAATACGGTTAGAGACCCAGTACTTC.

The chain links TRBV5-1 to TRBJ2-1; 7 bases agree with TRBD1. Trimming cost V 2 bases and J 6 bases; bases outside gene matches: 2. This CDR3 has 13 residues. The germline gives CDR1 SGHRS, CDR2 YFSETQ. The CDR3 DNA follows: TGCGCCAGCAGCTTTGACAGGGTCAATGAGCAGTTCTTC. Translating it yields CASSFDRVNEQFF.

The chain combines TRBV23-1 with TRBJ1-3, with 8 bases identical to TRBD1. TRBV23-1 is designated an ORF whose function remains uncertain. The length of the CDR3 is 17 residues. V shed 0 bases, J shed 0 bases, and the junction held 4 bases outside the gene matches. This CDR3 reads CASSQSRTGISGNTIYF. In DNA form, the CDR3 reads TGCGCCAGCAGTCAATCGAGGACAGGGATCTCTGGAAACACCATATATTTT.

V and J are TRBV10-3 and TRBJ1-5; 11 nucleotides match TRBD1. From germline, CDR1 is ENHRY and CDR2 SYGVKD. V dropped 5 bases and J dropped 2; count of bases not matched to a gene: 8. This CDR3 comprises 17 residues. DNA for the CDR3: TGTGCCATCAGTACGGGACAGGGGGAGGTTGGCAATCAGCCCCAGCATTTT. Translation gives CAISTGQGEVGNQPQHF.